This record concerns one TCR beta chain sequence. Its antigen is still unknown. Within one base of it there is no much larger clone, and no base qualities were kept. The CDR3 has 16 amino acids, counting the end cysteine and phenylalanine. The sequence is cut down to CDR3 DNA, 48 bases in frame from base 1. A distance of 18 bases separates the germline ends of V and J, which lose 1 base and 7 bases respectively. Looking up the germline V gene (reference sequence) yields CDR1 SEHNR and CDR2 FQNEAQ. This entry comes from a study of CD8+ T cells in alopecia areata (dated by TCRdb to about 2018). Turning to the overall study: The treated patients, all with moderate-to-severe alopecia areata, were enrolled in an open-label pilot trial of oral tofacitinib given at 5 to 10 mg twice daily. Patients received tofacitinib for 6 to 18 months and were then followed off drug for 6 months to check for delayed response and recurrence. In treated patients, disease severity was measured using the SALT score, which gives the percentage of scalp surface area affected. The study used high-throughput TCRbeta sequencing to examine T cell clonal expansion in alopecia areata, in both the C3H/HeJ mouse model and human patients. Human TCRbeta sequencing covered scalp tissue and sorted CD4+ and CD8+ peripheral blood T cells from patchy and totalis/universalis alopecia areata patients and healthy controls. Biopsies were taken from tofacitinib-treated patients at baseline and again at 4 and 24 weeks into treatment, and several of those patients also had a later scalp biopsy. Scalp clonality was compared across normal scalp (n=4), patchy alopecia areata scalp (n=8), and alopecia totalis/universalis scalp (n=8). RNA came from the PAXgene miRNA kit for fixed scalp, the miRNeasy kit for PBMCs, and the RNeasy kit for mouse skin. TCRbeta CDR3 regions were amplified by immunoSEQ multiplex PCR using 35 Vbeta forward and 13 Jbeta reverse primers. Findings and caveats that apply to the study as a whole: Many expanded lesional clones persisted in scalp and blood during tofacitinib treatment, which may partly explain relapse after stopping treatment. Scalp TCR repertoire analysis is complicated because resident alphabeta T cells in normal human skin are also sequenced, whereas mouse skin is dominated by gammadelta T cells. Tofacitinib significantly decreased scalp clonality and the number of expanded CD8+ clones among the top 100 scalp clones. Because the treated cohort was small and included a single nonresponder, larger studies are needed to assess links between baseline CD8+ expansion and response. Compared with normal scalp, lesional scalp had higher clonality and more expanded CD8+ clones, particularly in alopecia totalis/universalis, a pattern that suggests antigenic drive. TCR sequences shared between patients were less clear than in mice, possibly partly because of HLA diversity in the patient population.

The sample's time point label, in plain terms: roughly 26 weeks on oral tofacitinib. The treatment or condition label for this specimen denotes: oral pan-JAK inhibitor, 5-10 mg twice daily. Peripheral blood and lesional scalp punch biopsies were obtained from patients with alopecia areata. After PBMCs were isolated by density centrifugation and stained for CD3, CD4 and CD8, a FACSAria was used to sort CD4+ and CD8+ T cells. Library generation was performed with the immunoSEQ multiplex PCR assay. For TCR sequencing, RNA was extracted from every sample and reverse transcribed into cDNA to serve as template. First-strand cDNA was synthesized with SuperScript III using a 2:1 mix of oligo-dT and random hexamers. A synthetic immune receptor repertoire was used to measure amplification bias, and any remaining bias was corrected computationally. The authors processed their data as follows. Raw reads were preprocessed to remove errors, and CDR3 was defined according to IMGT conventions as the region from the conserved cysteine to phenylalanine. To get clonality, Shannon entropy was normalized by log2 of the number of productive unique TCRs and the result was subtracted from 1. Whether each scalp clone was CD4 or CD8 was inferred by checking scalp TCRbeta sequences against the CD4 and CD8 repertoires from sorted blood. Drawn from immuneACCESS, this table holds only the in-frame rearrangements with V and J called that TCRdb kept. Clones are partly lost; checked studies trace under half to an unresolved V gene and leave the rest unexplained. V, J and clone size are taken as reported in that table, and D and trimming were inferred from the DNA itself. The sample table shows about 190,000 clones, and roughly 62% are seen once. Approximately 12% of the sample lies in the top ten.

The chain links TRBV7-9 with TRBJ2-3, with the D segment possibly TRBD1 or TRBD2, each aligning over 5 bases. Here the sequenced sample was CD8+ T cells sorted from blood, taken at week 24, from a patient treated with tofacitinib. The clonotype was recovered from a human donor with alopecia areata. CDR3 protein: CASSLVVGRDTNTQYF. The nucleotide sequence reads TGTGCCAGCAGCTTAGTCGTGGGACGCGACACTAATACGCAGTATTTT.